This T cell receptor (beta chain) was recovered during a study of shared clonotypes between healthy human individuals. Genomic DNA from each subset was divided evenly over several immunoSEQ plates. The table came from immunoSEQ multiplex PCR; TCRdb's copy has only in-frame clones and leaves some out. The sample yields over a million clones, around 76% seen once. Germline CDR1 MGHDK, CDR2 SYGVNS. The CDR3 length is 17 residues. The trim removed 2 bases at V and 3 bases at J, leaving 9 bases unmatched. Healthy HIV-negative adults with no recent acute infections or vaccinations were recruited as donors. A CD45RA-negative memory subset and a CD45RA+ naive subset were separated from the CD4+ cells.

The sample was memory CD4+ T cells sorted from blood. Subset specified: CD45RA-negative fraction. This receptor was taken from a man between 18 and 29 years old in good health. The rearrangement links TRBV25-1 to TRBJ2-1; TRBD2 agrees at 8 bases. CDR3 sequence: CASSEQWAGGSYNEQFF. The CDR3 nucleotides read TGTGCCAGCAGTGAACAATGGGCGGGGGGCAGCTACAATGAGCAGTTCTTC.